Below are 18 T cell receptor beta chains sequenced from a single sample in a study of breast tumors, draining lymph nodes, adjacent tissues. A single record per CDR3 protein comes from TCRdb applying MiXCR to the multiplex PCR reads. The top ten hold approximately 3.7% of the sample, which has some 250,000 distinct CDR3 sequences, roughly a third seen once. The lymph nodes were axillary draining lymph nodes from breast cancer patients. The source material was axillary lymph node tissue. These receptors all come from a female donor with breast cancer. Some clones in this sample may be carry-over from other donors' samples.

The chain links TRBV7-2 to TRBJ2-1; 7 bases are shared with TRBD2. The CDR3 is 15 amino acids. The trim removed 3 bases at V and 10 bases at J, leaving 12 bases unmatched. Germline assignment: CDR1 SGHTA and CDR2 FQGNSA. As DNA, the CDR3 is TGTGCCAGCAGCTTCCGACTAGTGGGGGGGGTAGAGCAGTTCTTC. This codes for CASSFRLVGGVEQFF. The whole variable domain, filled in from reference TRBV7-2 and TRBJ2-1, reads GAGVSQSPSNKVTEKGKDVELRCDPISGHTALYWYRQSLGQGLEFLIYFQGNSAPDKSGLPSDRFSAERTGGSVSTLTIQRTQQEDSAVYLCASSFRLVGGVEQFFGPGTRLTVL.

This clonotype showed up many times. V usage is TRBV7-6 and J usage is TRBJ2-7; 11 bases match TRBD2. The junction had 4 bases not matched to a gene; V was cut back by 2 bases and J by 4 bases. This CDR3 comprises 15 residues. Per germline, CDR1 SGHVS and CDR2 FNYEAQ. The CDR3 DNA reads TGTGCCAGCAGCTTATTAGCGGGAGGGCAATACGAGCAGTACTTC. Its translation: CASSLLAGGQYEQYF.

This clonotype was picked up many times. The chain links TRBV5-5 to TRBJ1-5, with D possibly matching TRBD1 (5 bases). The CDR3 spans 16 residues. CDR1 and CDR2 (germline): SGHKS, YYEKEE (reference sequence). The ends were cut back, 4 bases at V and 6 bases at J, with 20 bases in the middle. The CDR3 loop is CASSRDSGRLGQPQHF. Here the CDR3 DNA reads TGTGCCAGCAGCCGGGACTCAGGGCGTCTAGGTCAGCCCCAGCATTTT.

This clonotype was found many times. The V gene is TRBV7-2, the J gene TRBJ1-4; 7 bases map to TRBD1. V dropped 4 bases and J dropped 4; count of bases not matched to a gene: 9. CDR3 length: 16 amino acids. CDR1 and CDR2 (germline): SGHTA, FQGNSA. CDR3 nucleotide sequence: TGTGCCAGCAGCTCAGGAGAAGGGACAGTTAATGAAAAACTGTTTTTT. This codes for CASSSGEGTVNEKLFF.

With regard to this clonotype: A single base separates this from a much larger clone, so it may be a read error. This chain's CDR3 is CSARRTGGAEKLFF. CDR3 DNA sequence: TGCAGTGCTAGGCGTACAGGGGGCGCTGAAAAACTGTTTTTT. The chain links TRBV20-1 to TRBJ1-4, with 9 bases identical to TRBD1. V dropped 3 bases and J dropped 7; count of bases not matched to a gene: 6. The germline CDR1 and CDR2 sequences are DFQATT and SNEGSKA (reference sequence). The CDR3 runs to 14 residues.

CDR3: CAISETGTNGYTF. The DNA of the CDR3 is TGTGCCATCAGTGAGACAGGGACAAATGGCTACACCTTC. The genes are TRBV10-3 and TRBJ1-2; possibly TRBD1 for D (6 bases). The V end was cut by 2 bases, the J end by 6 bases, with 10 bases between. Germline-derived CDR1 and CDR2 are ENHRY and SYGVKD. The CDR3 length is 13 residues.

The table lists this clonotype with many counts. The chain joins TRBV7-9 to TRBJ2-5; 11 nucleotides agree with TRBD1. The germline V gene has CDR1 SEHNR and CDR2 FQNEAQ (reference sequence). The CDR3 is made up of 17 amino acids. The ends lost 7 bases at V and 2 bases at J; junction bases unmatched: 12. Written as DNA, the CDR3 is TGTGCCAGCAAACCGAAAGGGACAGGGGGTACTCAAGAGACCCAGTACTTC. Translated: CASKPKGTGGTQETQYF.

Notes on this clonotype: A read error is possible here, since a much larger clone lies one base away. The chain is built from TRBV6-6 and TRBJ2-7; 10 bases are a match to TRBD1. Per the germline V gene, CDR1 is MNHNY and CDR2 is SVGAGI (reference sequence). The CDR3 has 16 residues. The CDR3 spells CASRRTGTGDYYEQHF. Here the CDR3 DNA reads TGTGCCAGCAGGAGAACCGGGACAGGGGATTACTACGAGCAGCACTTC.

With respect to this clonotype: At one end, the junction sequence differs from germline, possibly due to a read error. This chain connects TRBV11-2 to TRBJ1-2; no clear D gene. Germline values: CDR1 SGHAT, CDR2 FQNNGV. This CDR3 region has 12 residues. The CDR3 DNA follows: TGTGCCAGCAGCTTTCGCGCCTATGCCTACACCTTC. It yields the protein CASSFRAYAYTF.

For the CDR3, the DNA is TGCAGCGTTGGGGGTGACAGCTTGAATCAGCCCCAGCATTTT. Its translation is CSVGGDSLNQPQHF. The chain employs TRBV29-1 and TRBJ1-5; D perhaps matches TRBD1 (5 bases). CDR3 length: 14 residues. Trimming left V 4 bases short and J 4 bases short, with 14 bases between. CDR1 is SQVTM, CDR2 ANQGSEA, per germline.

The V call is TRBV5-1, the J call TRBJ2-3; 7 nucleotides match TRBD2. CDR3 length: 16 amino acids. V shed 4 bases and J 2 bases; nucleotides not matched to a gene: 10. CDR1 and CDR2 from the germline V gene are SGHRS and YFSETQ. CDR3: CASSPRLAVSTDTQYF. The CDR3 DNA is TGCGCCAGCAGCCCCCGACTAGCAGTTTCCACAGATACGCAGTATTTT.

A remark on this clonotype: A much bigger clone sits one base away, suggesting this may be a read error. The rearrangement joins TRBV19 to TRBJ2-3; no clear D. Germline lookup yields CDR1 LNHDA and CDR2 SQIVND (reference sequence). This CDR3 contains 12 residues. The CDR3 DNA reads TGTGCCAGTAATATAGTGGGGGATACGCAGTATTTT. The encoded protein is CASNIVGDTQYF.

Concerning this clonotype itself: The final CDR3 position lacks the conserved phenylalanine or tryptophan, pointing to a likely read error. The DNA is left out, because the CDR3 cannot be placed on it with certainty; the CDR3 is given as TCRdb lists it. The V gene is TRBV3-1, the J gene TRBJ1-4; TRBD1 reflects the table's D call only, with no check against the DNA. The CDR3 is 8 amino acids long, termini counted. Germline V lookup: CDR1 LGHDT, CDR2 YNNKEL (reference sequence). CDR3 residues: CASSQTTG.

J is TRBJ2-5 and V is TRBV7-3, with TRBD1 as a possible D gene (6 bases). Trimming cost V 2 bases and J 3 bases, with 31 bases left between them. The V gene's germline CDR1 is SGHTA and CDR2 FQGTGA. The CDR3 contains 21 residues. The CDR3 spells CASSLGSFRGTPGSGKETQYF. The CDR3 coding sequence is TGTGCCAGCAGCTTAGGATCGTTCAGGGGAACACCGGGGAGTGGTAAAGAGACCCAGTACTTC.

As regards this clonotype: A single base separates this from a much larger clone, so it may be a read error. V usage is TRBV4-1 and J usage is TRBJ2-2; perhaps TRBD1 as D (6 bases). Trimming removed 2 bases from V and 3 bases from J, with 19 bases in between. Per germline, CDR1 MGHRA and CDR2 YSYEKL. The CDR3 is 18 amino acids. Here the CDR3 DNA reads TGCGCCAGCAGCCAACGAATCCCGGGGACACTCGACACCGGGGAGCTGTTTTTT. Translated: CASSQRIPGTLDTGELFF.

As regards this clonotype: The DNA is left out, because the CDR3 cannot be placed on it with certainty; the CDR3 is given as TCRdb lists it. The V call is TRBV5-1, the J call TRBJ1-3; TRBD1 is the table's D call, not checked against the DNA. The CDR3 comprises 24 residues, both ends counted. Germline-derived CDR1 and CDR2 are SGHRS and YFSETQ. CDR3 loop: CASSKNVYICSASDGTVSGNTIYF.

The chain joins TRBV7-2 to TRBJ2-7; 8 nucleotides agree with TRBD1. V shed 7 bases, J shed 2 bases, and the junction held 7 bases outside the gene matches. CDR1 SGHTA and CDR2 FQGNSA come from the germline V gene. This CDR3 comprises 14 residues. Here the CDR3 reads CASTPGTGPYEQYF. The CDR3 bases are TGTGCCAGCACCCCCGGGACAGGACCCTACGAGCAGTACTTC.

This clonotype has at least ten counts. The rearrangement uses TRBV5-1 and TRBJ2-7; D possibly corresponds to TRBD1 (6 bases). Per the germline V gene, CDR1 is SGHRS and CDR2 is YFSETQ. This CDR3 has 17 residues. V lost 3 bases and J 2 bases, leaving 21 bases between the germline ends. The CDR3 DNA follows: TGCGCCAGCAGCTCCTCACCGGGACACGGACAGACCTACGAGCAGTACTTC. Its translation: CASSSSPGHGQTYEQYF.